In this sample, the clone carrying this T cell receptor beta chain turned up a few times. Out of less than 12 ml of fresh peripheral blood came the PBMCs. The investigators amplified TCR beta CDR3 regions from RNA transcripts. HTBI primers were employed in a first-round RT-PCR of the TCR CDR3. TCRdb re-derived calls from the multiplex PCR reads in MiXCR, one entry per CDR3 protein. The sample gives some 800,000 distinct CDR3 sequences, around 38% of which show up once; 7% to 10% is in the top ten. The sample comes from a study of T cells in Graves' hyperthyroidism and ophthalmopathy. CDR1 and CDR2 (germline): SGHVS, FQNEAQ. The V gene lost 1 base and the J gene lost 0 bases, with 10 bases spanning the gap. The CDR3 sequence is 17 residues long.

Sequencing input: blood. The source of this sequence is a man between 18 and 29 years old with Graves' hyperthyroidism. The chain couples TRBV7-8 to TRBJ2-6; D possibly matches TRBD1 or TRBD2 (5 bases each). CDR3 in DNA: TGTGCCAGCAGCTTAGGGGGACCGAACTCTGGGGCCAACGTCCTGACTTTC. Protein product: CASSLGGPNSGANVLTF.